This TCR beta chain was sequenced for a study of regulatory T cells in long-lasting Graves disease. Specified time point: newly diagnosed GD, antithyroid drugs for less than 3 months. Making the TCR library involved RNA that had been extracted from PBMCs. The CDR3 covers 16 residues. Trimming removed 4 bases from V and 0 bases from J, with 12 bases in between. The germline V gene has CDR1 MDHEN and CDR2 SYDVKM. This clonotype has at least ten counts. Antigen specificity is unknown. Building the TCR beta libraries relied on iRepertoire HTBI primers, and CDR3 regions underwent Arm-PCR. Each CDR3 protein is one row after TCRdb ran MiXCR on the multiplex PCR reads. This sample has a few hundred thousand distinct CDR3 sequences, with around 16% found just once. Notes on the study in general: Persistent patients shared more public clonotypes (approximately 2,900) than new patients (approximately 970).

These data were also filed under a second study, of T cells in Graves' hyperthyroidism and ophthalmopathy.

The source is a woman aged 40 to 55 with Graves disease. The sample consisted of peripheral blood mononuclear cells (PBMCs), taken at new diagnosis, from a patient treated with antithyroid drugs. The gene calls are TRBV28 and TRBJ1-4; tentatively, D is TRBD1 (5 bases). The CDR3 spells CASSSHRGTTNEKLFF. The CDR3 nucleotides read TGTGCCAGCAGTTCGCACCGGGGGACAACTAATGAAAAACTGTTTTTT.